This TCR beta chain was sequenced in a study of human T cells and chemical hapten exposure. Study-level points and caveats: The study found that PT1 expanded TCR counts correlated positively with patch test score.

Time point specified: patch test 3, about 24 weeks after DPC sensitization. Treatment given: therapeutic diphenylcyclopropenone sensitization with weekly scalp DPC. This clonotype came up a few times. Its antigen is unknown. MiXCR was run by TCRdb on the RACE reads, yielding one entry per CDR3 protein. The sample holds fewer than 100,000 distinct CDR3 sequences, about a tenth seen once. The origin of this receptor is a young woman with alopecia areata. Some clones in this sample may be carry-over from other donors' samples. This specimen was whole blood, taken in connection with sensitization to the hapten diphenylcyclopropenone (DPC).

The CDR3 loop is CASSITRDGNQPQHF. As DNA, the CDR3 is TGTGCCAGTAGTATAACCAGGGATGGCAATCAGCCCCAGCATTTT. The chain combines TRBV19 with TRBJ1-5, with D maybe TRBD1 (5 bases). The V gene's germline CDR1 is LNHDA and CDR2 SQIVND (reference sequence). The CDR3 totals 15 residues. V lost 2 bases and J 2 bases, leaving 10 bases between the germline ends.